These T cell receptor beta chains were read from a single sample in a study of spatial heterogeneity in lung cancer. From the 5' RACE reads, TCRdb called clonotypes with MiXCR, one entry per CDR3 protein. There are 25,000 or so distinct CDR3 sequences in the sample; roughly 13% occur only once, and roughly 26% lies in the top ten. Sample: PBMCs, taken at surgery. The receptors shown here come from a female donor with early-stage non-small cell lung cancer. The CDR3 runs from the conserved cysteine through the conserved F or W. A D gene is named only where the DNA matches it firmly. Only some rows state a clone size, as once, few, many or a class for expanded clones.

J: TRBJ2-5; D: -; V: TRBV11-2; size: many; CDR3: CASSLQTGAARAQYF; DNA: TGTGCCAGCAGCCTCCAGACAGGAGCGGCCAGAGCCCAGTACTTC
J: TRBJ2-7; D: TRBD2; V: TRBV5-4; size: few; CDR3: CASSLAGGGAYEQYF; DNA: TGTGCCAGCAGCTTGGCCGGCGGGGGTGCCTACGAGCAGTACTTC
J: TRBJ2-5; D: -; V: TRBV7-2; size: -; CDR3: CASSSGIMETQYF; DNA: TGTGCCAGCAGCTCCGGGATAATGGAGACCCAGTACTTC
J: TRBJ1-1; D: -; V: TRBV6-5; size: many; CDR3: CASSYVSSGQAFF; DNA: TGTGCCAGCAGTTACGTCAGCTCGGGGCAAGCTTTCTTT
J: TRBJ2-1; D: -; V: TRBV27; size: many; CDR3: CASSQLNNEQFF; DNA: TGTGCCAGCAGCCAATTGAACAATGAGCAGTTCTTC
J: TRBJ2-1; D: TRBD1; V: TRBV7-4; size: -; CDR3: CASSLSPSLGGVEQFF; DNA: TGTGCCAGCAGCTTAAGCCCGTCATTAGGGGGCGTTGAGCAGTTCTTC
J: TRBJ2-7; D: TRBD2; V: TRBV20-1; size: -; CDR3: CSATGTSGAYEQYF; DNA: TGCAGTGCTACCGGGACTAGCGGGGCCTACGAGCAGTACTTC
J: TRBJ2-5; D: -; V: TRBV7-2; size: once; CDR3: CASSARGQETQYF; DNA: TGTGCCAGCAGCGCCAGGGGTCAAGAGACCCAGTACTTC
J: TRBJ2-5; D: -; V: TRBV7-9; size: many; CDR3: CASSLEQEETQYF; DNA: TGTGCCAGCAGCTTAGAACAGGAAGAGACCCAGTACTTC
J: TRBJ1-1; D: TRBD1; V: TRBV10-3; size: few; CDR3: CAIRDRGRTEAFF; DNA: TGTGCCATCAGGGACAGGGGAAGAACTGAAGCTTTCTTT
J: TRBJ2-1; D: -; V: TRBV12-3/TRBV12-4; size: few; CDR3: CASSSITSSPPRNEQFF; DNA: TGTGCCAGCAGTTCCATCACTAGCAGCCCCCCGAGGAATGAGCAGTTCTTC
J: TRBJ1-1; D: -; V: TRBV12-3/TRBV12-4; size: many; CDR3: CASCGPGSVNTEAFF; DNA: TGTGCCAGCTGCGGACCGGGTTCTGTGAACACTGAAGCTTTCTTT
J: TRBJ2-5; D: TRBD2; V: TRBV20-1; size: many; CDR3: CSAPEREGPLETQYF; DNA: TGCAGTGCTCCCGAGCGGGAGGGCCCTCTGGAGACCCAGTACTTC
J: TRBJ2-1; D: -; V: TRBV27; size: many; CDR3: CASSTSQGAYNEQFF; DNA: TGTGCCAGCAGTACCTCACAAGGGGCTTACAATGAGCAGTTCTTC
J: TRBJ1-2; D: -; V: TRBV29-1; size: few; CDR3: CSARAQGYGYTF; DNA: TGCAGCGCAAGGGCGCAGGGGTATGGCTACACCTTC
J: TRBJ2-3; D: -; V: TRBV7-8; size: few; CDR3: CASSPSFGGDTQYF; DNA: TGTGCCAGCAGCCCATCATTCGGTGGAGATACGCAGTATTTT
J: TRBJ2-5; D: TRBD2; V: TRBV20-1; size: many; CDR3: CSVPRGEETQYF; DNA: TGCAGTGTACCGCGGGGGGAAGAGACCCAGTACTTC
J: TRBJ1-5; D: -; V: TRBV20-1; size: -; CDR3: CSARVGWRGGNQPQHF; DNA: TGCAGTGCTAGAGTAGGTTGGCGGGGGGGCAATCAGCCCCAGCATTTT
J: TRBJ1-6; D: -; V: TRBV5-6; size: many; CDR3: CASSPDRARRGNSPLHF; DNA: TGTGCCAGCAGCCCCGATCGGGCCCGGAGGGGTAATTCACCCCTCCACTTT
J: TRBJ1-1; D: -; V: TRBV7-9; size: few; CDR3: CASSLFAVLGTEAFF; DNA: TGTGCCAGCAGCTTATTCGCGGTTTTGGGCACTGAAGCTTTCTTT
J: TRBJ2-3; D: -; V: TRBV24-1; size: few; CDR3: CATSDPPGTGAKDTQYF; DNA: TGTGCCACCAGTGATCCCCCCGGTACGGGGGCCAAAGATACGCAGTATTTT
J: TRBJ1-3; D: -; V: TRBV27; size: -; CDR3: CASSLGPGWSGNTIYF; DNA: TGTGCCAGCAGTTTAGGTCCGGGATGGTCTGGAAACACCATATATTTT
J: TRBJ2-3; D: TRBD2; V: TRBV5-1; size: many; CDR3: CASSKSQAGVGTDTQYF; DNA: TGCGCCAGCAGCAAGTCCCAAGCGGGAGTGGGCACAGATACGCAGTATTTT
J: TRBJ2-5; D: TRBD1; V: TRBV28; size: -; CDR3: CASRTGGLTQYF; DNA: TGTGCCAGCAGAACAGGGGGACTTACCCAGTACTTC
J: TRBJ2-2; D: -; V: TRBV12-3/TRBV12-4; size: few; CDR3: CASSFVGGPGELFF; DNA: TGTGCCAGCAGTTTCGTCGGGGGGCCCGGGGAGCTGTTTTTT
J: TRBJ2-5; D: TRBD2; V: TRBV4-2; size: many; CDR3: CASSQEAGGPETQYF; DNA: TGTGCCAGCAGCCAAGAAGCGGGGGGGCCAGAGACCCAGTACTTC
J: TRBJ2-4; D: TRBD2; V: TRBV29-1; size: once; CDR3: CSVTSGGADIQYF; DNA: TGCAGCGTAACGAGCGGGGGGGCTGACATTCAGTACTTC
J: TRBJ2-2; D: -; V: TRBV7-9; size: -; CDR3: CASSLGMTGTNTGELFF; DNA: TGTGCCAGCAGCTTAGGGATGACCGGGACAAACACCGGGGAGCTGTTTTTT
J: TRBJ1-4; D: TRBD1; V: TRBV6-5; size: medium-sized; CDR3: CASSYSTGDVEKLFF; DNA: TGTGCCAGCAGTTACTCGACAGGGGACGTCGAAAAACTGTTTTTT
J: TRBJ1-2; D: -; V: TRBV7-9; size: few; CDR3: CASSLEGRIYGYTF; DNA: TGTGCCAGCAGCTTAGAGGGCAGAATCTATGGCTACACCTTC
J: TRBJ2-5; D: -; V: TRBV2; size: many; CDR3: CASGETDIQETQYF; DNA: TGTGCCAGCGGGGAGACCGACATCCAAGAGACCCAGTACTTC
J: TRBJ1-1; D: -; V: TRBV5-1; size: many; CDR3: CASSFGRGNTEAFF; DNA: TGCGCCAGCAGCTTTGGCAGGGGGAACACTGAAGCTTTCTTT
J: TRBJ2-7; D: -; V: TRBV5-5; size: many; CDR3: CASSLALLLAPSSYEQYF; DNA: TGTGCCAGCAGCTTGGCCCTGCTGCTAGCGCCAAGCTCCTACGAGCAGTACTTC
J: TRBJ2-7; D: TRBD1; V: TRBV4-3; size: -; CDR3: CASSRTGGFSYEQYF; DNA: TGCGCCAGCAGTAGGACAGGCGGTTTCTCCTACGAGCAGTACTTC
J: TRBJ1-6; D: TRBD1; V: TRBV6-6; size: many; CDR3: CASSYSGQGVSPLHF; DNA: TGTGCCAGCAGTTACTCAGGACAGGGAGTCTCACCCCTCCACTTT
J: TRBJ2-1; D: TRBD2; V: TRBV5-1; size: many; CDR3: CASRPGGGAFEQFF; DNA: TGCGCCAGCAGACCCGGCGGGGGGGCGTTTGAGCAGTTCTTC
J: TRBJ2-3; D: TRBD2; V: TRBV27; size: many; CDR3: CASSPQGLAGGLHTQYF; DNA: TGTGCCAGCAGTCCGCAAGGACTAGCGGGAGGGCTTCATACGCAGTATTTT
J: TRBJ1-2; D: -; V: TRBV10-3; size: many; CDR3: CAISARERGDGYTF; DNA: TGTGCCATCAGTGCGAGGGAAAGAGGCGATGGCTACACCTTC
J: TRBJ1-2; D: -; V: TRBV12-3/TRBV12-4; size: many; CDR3: CASSLEWDKFYGYTF; DNA: TGTGCCAGCAGTTTAGAGTGGGACAAATTCTATGGCTACACCTTC
J: TRBJ2-5; D: -; V: TRBV28; size: many; CDR3: CASSSGTEETQYF; DNA: TGTGCCAGCAGTTCCGGGACGGAAGAGACCCAGTACTTC
J: TRBJ2-1; D: -; V: TRBV9; size: few; CDR3: CASSAYRDWDEQFF; DNA: TGTGCCAGCAGTGCATACAGGGATTGGGATGAGCAGTTCTTC
J: TRBJ2-4; D: -; V: TRBV7-9; size: many; CDR3: CASSLGQGRLGNIQYF; DNA: TGTGCCAGCAGCTTAGGGCAGGGTCGCCTGGGAAACATTCAGTACTTC